This T cell receptor (beta chain) was captured in a study of technical replicates of blood from a few donors. The data were produced by immunoSEQ multiplex PCR, yet TCRdb's version contains in-frame clones alone and is incomplete. The table records about 66,000 clones, under 98% of them present only once. Trimming shortened V by 4 bases and J by 7 bases, and 14 bases separated the two germline ends. Germline CDR1 and CDR2: GTSNPN and SVGIG (reference sequence). The CDR3 has 13 residues. This TCR was recovered from a human donor in good health. The sequenced sample was T cells isolated from PBMCs. This sequence joins TRBV30 and TRBJ1-5; possible D gene TRBD1, 5 bases. CDR3 protein: CAWKGRGGQPQHF. Here the CDR3 DNA reads TGTGCCTGGAAGGGGCGGGGCGGACAGCCCCAGCATTTT.